This T cell receptor beta chain was captured in a study of control samples from healthy donors and cancer patients. Only in-frame clones appear in the TCRdb table, and some are missing; sequencing was by immunoSEQ multiplex PCR. This sample has 250,000 to 300,000 clones, with approximately 80% found just once. Germline V gene lookup returns CDR1 SGHTA and CDR2 FQGTGA. V trimming: 4 bases; J trimming: 3 bases; junction bases outside the gene matches: 6. The CDR3 is 15 residues long. The receptor was isolated from a woman aged 55 to 70 with lung cancer. Specimen: PBMCs. V and J are TRBV7-3 and TRBJ2-1, with 7 bases matching TRBD1. The CDR3 here is CASSSPGQNYNEQFF. CDR3 sequence (DNA): TGTGCCAGCAGCTCCCCGGGACAGAACTACAATGAGCAGTTCTTC.